A selection of T cell receptor beta chains follows, all from one sample in a study of blood T cell repertoires in COVID-19. Clones were read by immunoSEQ multiplex PCR, and TCRdb kept only the in-frame ones, dropping some. The sample shows about 130,000 clones, under 95% of them seen only once. The sequenced sample was peripheral blood. Every receptor here comes from a man in his 60s with COVID-19, enrolled during active disease. Each CDR3 is given with its conserved first and last residue. The D gene is left open where the match is weak. Where a row states a size, it is once, few, many or the class of an expanded clone; other rows omit it.

V,J,D,length,size,DNA,CDR3
TRBV18,TRBJ1-2,.,16,.,TGTGCCAGCTCACCACCGTTGGAACAGGGCGTCTTCGGCTACACCTTC,CASSPPLEQGVFGYTF
TRBV29-1,TRBJ2-5,TRBD1,12,.,TGCAGCGTTGGGGGACAGCAAGAGACCCAGTACTTC,CSVGGQQETQYF
TRBV6-5,TRBJ1-6,.,16,.,TGTGCCAGCAGTTACGCTCCCCAGGACACCAATTCACCCCTCCACTTT,CASSYAPQDTNSPLHF
TRBV24-1,TRBJ1-5,TRBD1,18,.,TGTGCCACCAGTGACCCGGACAGGTCGCACTATAGCAATCAGCCCCAGCATTTT,CATSDPDRSHYSNQPQHF
TRBV3-1/TRBV3-2,TRBJ1-5,.,13,few,TGTGCCAGCAGCCAAGATAGAGGGGGGCCCCAGCATTTT,CASSQDRGGPQHF
TRBV27,TRBJ2-7,.,14,.,TGTGCCAGCAGTTCCCAGGGGACCCCCTACGAGCAGTACTTC,CASSSQGTPYEQYF
TRBV2,TRBJ2-5,TRBD1,13,.,TGTGCCAGCAGTACAGGGGACCAAGAGACCCAGTACTTC,CASSTGDQETQYF
TRBV11-2,TRBJ2-5,TRBD2,16,.,TGTGCCAGCAGCTTCGTACCAGCGGGAGTTACGGAGACCCAGTACTTC,CASSFVPAGVTETQYF
TRBV7-9,TRBJ2-3,TRBD2,15,few,TGTGCCAGCAGTACTAGCGGGAGGAGTACAGATACGCAGTATTTT,CASSTSGRSTDTQYF
TRBV9,TRBJ2-1,TRBD2,15,.,TGTGCCAGCACGACCGAGACTAGCAGTTACAATGAGCAGTTCTTC,CASTTETSSYNEQFF
TRBV6-5,TRBJ1-1,.,11,.,TGTGCCAGCAGTCGGGGCACTGAAGCTTTCTTT,CASSRGTEAFF
TRBV27,TRBJ1-1,TRBD1,14,.,TGTGCCAGCAGTCCCTATGCAGGGGGCACCGAAGCTTTCTTT,CASSPYAGGTEAFF
TRBV5-1,TRBJ2-2,.,15,.,TGCGCCAGCAGCCCGTTCGAGGGGGACACCGGGGAGCTGTTTTTT,CASSPFEGDTGELFF
TRBV5-1,TRBJ2-7,.,14,.,TGCGCCAGCAGCTTGGCCTACGGCTCCTACGAGCAGTACTTC,CASSLAYGSYEQYF
TRBV5-4,TRBJ1-2,.,13,.,TGTGCCAGCAGCTTGGCGGGGGGGAATGGCTACACCTTC,CASSLAGGNGYTF
TRBV6-2/TRBV6-3,TRBJ2-1,.,13,.,TGTGCCAGCAGTTATTTCGGTTACAATGAGCAGTTCTTC,CASSYFGYNEQFF